This record covers a single TCR beta chain. Its specificity is unknown. The data derive from a study of T cell repertoires in cytomegalovirus infection. Looking at the study overall: Recently identified HLA-C-restricted CMV epitopes were used, and well-studied HLA-B-restricted CMV epitopes were used as well. CMV infection plus the matching HLA type was flagged by public TCR beta signatures. Overall study findings and caveats: CMV-specific HLA-C-restricted TCR beta clonotypes dominated the ex vivo response. Cumulative frequency of public TCR beta families picked out carriers of CMV plus the relevant HLA.

CDR1 MDHEN and CDR2 SYDVKM come from the germline V gene. J gave up 1 base and V 5 bases, and 8 bases lay outside the gene matches. CDR3 length equals 16 residues. TCRdb independently ran MiXCR on the reads; one entry per CDR3 protein. The sample records about 740,000 distinct CDR3 sequences, approximately 33% being singletons. The clonotype was recovered from a human donor in good health (CMV status not recorded). Some clones in this sample may be carry-over from other donors' samples. V and J are TRBV28 and TRBJ1-5; 7 nucleotides agree with TRBD1. Sequenced material: cultured PBMCs, taken from culture after CMV antigen stimulation. CDR3 in DNA: TGTGCCAGCAGTGGCCTAACAGGGGCCAGCAATCAGCCCCAGCATTTT. It specifies CASSGLTGASNQPQHF.